This T cell receptor (beta chain) appears in the sequencing data of a study of T cells in Graves' hyperthyroidism and ophthalmopathy. The TCR beta CDR3 regions underwent amplification using RNA transcripts as the source. First-round RT-PCR of the TCR CDR3 relied on the HTBI primer set. One entry per CDR3 protein, called by TCRdb with MiXCR from the multiplex PCR reads. The sample contains around 580,000 distinct CDR3 sequences, around 45% of which appear only once. V gave up 1 base and J gave up 2 bases, with 10 bases separating them. Germline lookup yields CDR1 SGHTS and CDR2 YDEGEE. The CDR3 is 15 residues long. This clonotype was detected many times.

The rearrangement joins TRBV5-8 to TRBJ1-5; D ambiguous. Sequenced sample: peripheral blood or thyroid tissue (not recorded which). The receptor was derived from a woman aged 18-29 years with Graves' hyperthyroidism. The CDR3 DNA reads TGTGCCAGCAGCTTGCCAGAGGTCGGCAATCAGCCCCAGCATTTT. Translating gives CASSLPEVGNQPQHF. The whole variable domain, filled in from reference TRBV5-8 and TRBJ1-5, reads EAGVTQSPTHLIKTRGQQATLRCSPISGHTSVYWYQQALGLGLQFLLWYDEGEERNRGNFPPRFSGRQFPNYSSELNVNALELEDSALYLCASSLPEVGNQPQHFGDGTRLSIL.